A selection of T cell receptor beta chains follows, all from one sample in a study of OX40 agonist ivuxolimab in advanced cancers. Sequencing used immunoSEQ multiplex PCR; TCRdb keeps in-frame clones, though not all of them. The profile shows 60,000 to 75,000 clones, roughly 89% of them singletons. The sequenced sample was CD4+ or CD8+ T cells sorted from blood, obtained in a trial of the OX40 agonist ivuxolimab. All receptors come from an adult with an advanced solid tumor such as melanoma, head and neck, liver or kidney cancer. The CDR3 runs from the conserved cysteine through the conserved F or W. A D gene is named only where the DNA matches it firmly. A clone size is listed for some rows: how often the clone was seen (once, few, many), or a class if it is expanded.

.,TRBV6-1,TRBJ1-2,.,CASSNRVGYTF,TGTGCCAGCTCGAACAGGGTAGGCTACACCTTC
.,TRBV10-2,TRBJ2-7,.,CASARRNSYEQYF,TGCGCCAGCGCGCGGCGGAATTCCTACGAGCAGTACTTC
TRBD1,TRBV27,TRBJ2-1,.,CASRTPGQSYEQFF,TGTGCCAGCAGGACCCCGGGACAGAGTTACGAGCAGTTCTTC
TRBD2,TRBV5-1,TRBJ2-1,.,CASSPTSGTPNEQFF,TGCGCCAGCAGCCCGACTAGCGGGACTCCCAATGAGCAGTTCTTC
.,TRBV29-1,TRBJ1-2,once,CSVQGQGNYGYTF,TGCAGCGTTCAAGGCCAGGGTAACTATGGCTACACCTTC
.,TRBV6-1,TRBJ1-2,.,CASSEDGGSAGNYGYTF,TGTGCCAGCAGTGAAGATGGAGGGTCCGCAGGGAACTATGGCTACACCTTC
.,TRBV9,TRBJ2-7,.,CASSVGDLPYEQYF,TGTGCCAGCAGCGTAGGGGATTTGCCCTACGAGCAGTACTTC
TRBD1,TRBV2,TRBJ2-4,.,CASRGQELAKNIQYF,TGTGCCAGCAGGGGACAGGAATTAGCCAAAAACATTCAGTACTTC
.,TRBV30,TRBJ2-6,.,CAWRHPQRGSSGANVLTF,TGTGCCTGGAGACACCCCCAACGGGGGAGCTCTGGGGCCAACGTCCTGACTTTC
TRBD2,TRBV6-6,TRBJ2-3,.,CAQAGRGDTQYF,TGTGCTCAAGCGGGGAGAGGAGATACGCAGTATTTT
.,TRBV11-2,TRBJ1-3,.,CASSLAVSSGNTIYF,TGTGCCAGCAGCTTAGCCGTTAGCTCTGGAAACACCATATATTTT
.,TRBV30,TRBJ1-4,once,CAWSQYGIEKLFF,TGTGCCTGGAGTCAATATGGGATCGAAAAACTGTTTTTT
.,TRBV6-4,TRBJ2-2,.,CASSAGSTGELFF,TGTGCCAGCAGTGCCGGGTCCACCGGGGAGCTGTTTTTT
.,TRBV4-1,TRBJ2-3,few,CASEGGRTDTQYF,TGCGCCAGCGAGGGGGGGCGGACAGATACGCAGTATTTT
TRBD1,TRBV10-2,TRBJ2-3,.,CASRDSQTDTQYF,TGCGCCAGCCGGGACAGCCAGACAGATACGCAGTATTTT
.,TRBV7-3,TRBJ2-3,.,CASSPSTSDTQYF,TGTGCCAGCAGCCCGTCAACTAGTGATACGCAGTATTTT
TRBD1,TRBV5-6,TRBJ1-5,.,CASSLLGQGLQPQHF,TGTGCCAGCAGCTTGCTCGGACAGGGTTTACAGCCCCAGCATTTT
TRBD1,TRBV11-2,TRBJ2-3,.,CASSQQGTATDTQYF,TGTGCCAGCAGCCAACAAGGGACAGCAACAGATACGCAGTATTTT
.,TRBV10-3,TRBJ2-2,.,CAITPQNTGELFF,TGTGCCATCACTCCGCAGAACACCGGGGAGCTGTTTTTT
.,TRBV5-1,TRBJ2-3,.,CASRADPSTDTQYF,TGCGCCAGCAGGGCAGACCCTAGCACAGATACGCAGTATTTT
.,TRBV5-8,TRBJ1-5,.,CASSFMWGMDQPQHF,TGTGCCAGCAGCTTTATGTGGGGGATGGATCAGCCCCAGCATTTT
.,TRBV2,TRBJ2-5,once,CASSEASQGRETQYF,TGTGCCAGCAGTGAAGCCTCCCAGGGCCGGGAGACCCAGTACTTC
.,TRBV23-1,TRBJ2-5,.,CASSQGSQYF,TGCGCCAGCAGTCAGGGGTCCCAGTACTTC
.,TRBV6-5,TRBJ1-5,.,CASSLRTDNQPQHF,TGTGCCAGCAGCCTCAGGACGGACAATCAGCCCCAGCATTTT
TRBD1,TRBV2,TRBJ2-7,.,CASSSAGGQYF,TGTGCCAGCAGTTCCGCAGGGGGGCAGTACTTC
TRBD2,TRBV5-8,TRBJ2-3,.,CASLKRGTDTQYF,TGTGCCAGCTTAAAGCGGGGAACAGATACGCAGTATTTT
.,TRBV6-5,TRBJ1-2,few,CASSPPGTNYGYTF,TGTGCCAGCAGCCCCCCGGGGACTAACTATGGCTACACCTTC
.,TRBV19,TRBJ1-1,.,CASSQGRGTEAFF,TGTGCCAGTAGCCAGGGGCGCGGGACTGAAGCTTTCTTT
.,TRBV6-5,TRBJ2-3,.,CASSYRESSTDTQYF,TGTGCCAGCAGTTACCGGGAGTCTAGCACAGATACGCAGTATTTT
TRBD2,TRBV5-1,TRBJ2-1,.,CASSLPSGRAWDLGNEQFF,TGCGCCAGTAGTCTCCCAAGCGGGAGGGCCTGGGACTTAGGGAATGAGCAGTTCTTC
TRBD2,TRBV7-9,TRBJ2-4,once,CASSIRGSGRADIQYF,TGTGCCAGCAGCATCAGGGGTAGCGGGAGGGCGGACATTCAGTACTTC
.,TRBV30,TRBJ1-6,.,CAWRNWAGEKSPLHF,TGTGCCTGGAGAAACTGGGCAGGGGAAAAGTCACCCCTCCACTTT
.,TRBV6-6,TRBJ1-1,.,CASRAKGTEAFF,TGTGCCAGCAGGGCGAAGGGGACTGAAGCTTTCTTT
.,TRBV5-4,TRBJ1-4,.,CASSLGQWGSGTNEKLFF,TGTGCCAGCAGCTTGGGACAATGGGGGTCTGGAACTAATGAAAAACTGTTTTTT
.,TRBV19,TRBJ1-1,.,CASRSQGGNTEAFF,TGTGCCAGTAGAAGTCAGGGCGGGAACACTGAAGCTTTCTTT
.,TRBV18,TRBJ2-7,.,CASSPMDSSYEQYF,TGTGCCAGCTCGCCAATGGACAGTTCCTACGAGCAGTACTTC
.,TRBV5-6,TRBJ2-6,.,CASSLGDSGANVLTF,TGTGCCAGCAGCTTGGGTGACTCCGGGGCCAACGTCCTGACTTTC
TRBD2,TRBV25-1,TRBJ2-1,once,CASSLAGGNEQFF,TGTGCCAGCAGTCTAGCGGGGGGCAATGAGCAGTTCTTC
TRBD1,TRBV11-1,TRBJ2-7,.,CASSFGQGAHEQYF,TGTGCCAGCAGCTTCGGACAGGGGGCCCACGAGCAGTACTTC
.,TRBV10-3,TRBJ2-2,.,CAISRRSETGELFF,TGTGCCATCAGTCGACGGAGTGAGACCGGGGAGCTGTTTTTT
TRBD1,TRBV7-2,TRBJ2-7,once,CASSLVGGASYEQYF,TGTGCCAGCAGCTTAGTAGGGGGCGCATCATACGAGCAGTACTTC
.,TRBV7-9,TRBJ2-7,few,CASGSLYEQYF,TGTGCCAGCGGCTCGCTCTACGAGCAGTACTTC
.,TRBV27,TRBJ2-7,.,CASSPQGTTPSEQYF,TGTGCCAGCAGTCCTCAGGGGACAACCCCCTCCGAGCAGTACTTC
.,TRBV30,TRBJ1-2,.,CAYSRGDYGYTF,TGTGCCTACTCCCGGGGAGACTATGGCTACACCTTC
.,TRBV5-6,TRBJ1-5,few,CASSFTGRNQPQHF,TGTGCCAGCAGCTTTACGGGGCGCAATCAGCCCCAGCATTTT
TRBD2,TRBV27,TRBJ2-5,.,CASSSLGTTSWETQYF,TGTGCCAGCAGTTCCCTCGGGACTACCTCCTGGGAGACCCAGTACTTC
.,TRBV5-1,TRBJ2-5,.,CASSSVAGGQETQYF,TGCGCCAGCAGCTCGGTTGCAGGAGGACAAGAGACCCAGTACTTC
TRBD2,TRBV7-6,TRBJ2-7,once,CASSSGTSGRAIHEQYF,TGTGCCAGCAGCTCAGGGACTAGCGGGAGGGCCATCCACGAGCAGTACTTC
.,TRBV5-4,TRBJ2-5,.,CASSLGGLSTRAQYF,TGTGCCAGCAGCTTGGGGGGACTTAGTACAAGGGCCCAGTACTTC
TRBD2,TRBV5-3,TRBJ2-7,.,CARSLEGPAGEREQYF,TGTGCCAGAAGCTTGGAAGGGCCAGCGGGAGAGCGGGAGCAGTACTTC
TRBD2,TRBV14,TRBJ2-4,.,CASSQDVAGGQYF,TGTGCCAGCAGCCAAGATGTAGCGGGGGGTCAGTACTTC
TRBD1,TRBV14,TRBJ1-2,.,CASSQDRTGFGYTF,TGTGCCAGCAGCCAAGACCGGACAGGATTTGGCTACACCTTC
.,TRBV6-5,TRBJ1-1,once,CASSFGANTEAFF,TGTGCCAGCAGTTTTGGAGCTAACACTGAAGCTTTCTTT